This T cell receptor beta chain originates from a study of T cell changes during pregnancy in multiple sclerosis. Measured with immunoSEQ multiplex PCR; TCRdb has only the in-frame clones, and not every one. The sample includes more than 25,000 clones, approximately 89% of them seen just once. The source is a female donor with multiple sclerosis, enrolled in a pregnancy study. The sample was CD8+ T cells from peripheral blood mononuclear cells, taken after pregnancy.

The CDR3 sequence is CASSEISGSMSEQFF. In DNA, the CDR3 is TGCGCCAGCAGTGAGATTAGCGGGAGTATGAGTGAGCAGTTCTTC. The chain recombines TRBV10-2 with TRBJ2-1, with 9 nucleotides matching TRBD2. V dropped 2 bases and J dropped 9; count of bases not matched to a gene: 8. The CDR3 is made up of 15 amino acids. Germline CDR1 WSHSY, CDR2 SAAADI.